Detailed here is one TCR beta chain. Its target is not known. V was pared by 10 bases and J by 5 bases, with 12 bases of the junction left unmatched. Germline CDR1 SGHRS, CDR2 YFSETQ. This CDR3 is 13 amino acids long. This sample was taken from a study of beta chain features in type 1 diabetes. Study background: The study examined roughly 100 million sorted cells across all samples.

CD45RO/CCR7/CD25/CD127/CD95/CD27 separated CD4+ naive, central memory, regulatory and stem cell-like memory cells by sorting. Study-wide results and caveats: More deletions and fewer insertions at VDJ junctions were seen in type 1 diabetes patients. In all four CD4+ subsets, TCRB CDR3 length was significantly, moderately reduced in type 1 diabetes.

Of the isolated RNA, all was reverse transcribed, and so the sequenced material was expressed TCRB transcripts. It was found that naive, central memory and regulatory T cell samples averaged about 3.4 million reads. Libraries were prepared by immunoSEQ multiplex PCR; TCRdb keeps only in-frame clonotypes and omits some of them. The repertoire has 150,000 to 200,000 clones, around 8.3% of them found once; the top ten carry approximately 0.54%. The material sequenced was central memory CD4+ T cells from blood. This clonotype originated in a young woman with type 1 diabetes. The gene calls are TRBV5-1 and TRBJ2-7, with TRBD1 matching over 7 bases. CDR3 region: CAPEDRNINEQYF. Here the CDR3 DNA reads TGCGCCCCAGAGGACAGGAATATCAACGAGCAGTACTTC.